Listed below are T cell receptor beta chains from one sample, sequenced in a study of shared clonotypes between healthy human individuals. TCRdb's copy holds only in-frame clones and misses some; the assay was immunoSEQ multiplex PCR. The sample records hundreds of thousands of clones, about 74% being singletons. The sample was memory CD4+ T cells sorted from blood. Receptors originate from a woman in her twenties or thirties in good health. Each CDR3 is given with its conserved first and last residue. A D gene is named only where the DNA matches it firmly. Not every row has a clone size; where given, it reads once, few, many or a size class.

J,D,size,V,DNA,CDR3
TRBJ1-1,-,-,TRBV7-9,TGTGCCAGCAGGTCTACTTTGGGGGCTGAAGCTTTCTTT,CASRSTLGAEAFF
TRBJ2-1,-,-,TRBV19,TGTGCCAGTACCCTACTCGGATTTCTTAGCGGTGAGCAGTTCTTC,CASTLLGFLSGEQFF
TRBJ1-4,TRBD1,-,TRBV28,TGTGCCACCTCAGGGGGAGGAATTGCAACTAATGAAAAACTGTTTTTT,CATSGGGIATNEKLFF
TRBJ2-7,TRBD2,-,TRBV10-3,TGTGCCATCGGGGGGACTAGCGGGAAGTACGAGCAGTACTTC,CAIGGTSGKYEQYF
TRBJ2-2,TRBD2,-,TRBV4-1,TGCGCCAGCAGCCAAGATGCTGGCCCGGGACTAGCGGGAGGAGGGGGGGAGCTGTTTTTT,CASSQDAGPGLAGGGGELFF
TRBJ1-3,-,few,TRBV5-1,TGCGCCAGCACAGAAGGGCATTCTGGAAACACCATATATTTT,CASTEGHSGNTIYF
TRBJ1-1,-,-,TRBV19,TGTGCCAGTAGTAAACAGCAGAACACTGAAGCTTTCTTT,CASSKQQNTEAFF
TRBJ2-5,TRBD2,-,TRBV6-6,TGTGCCAGCAGTCCTGGGACTAGCGGGAAGCAGCAGTACTTC,CASSPGTSGKQQYF
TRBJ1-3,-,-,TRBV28,TGTGCCAGCAGTTTGGCCGATACGAGCTCTGGAAACACCATATATTTT,CASSLADTSSGNTIYF
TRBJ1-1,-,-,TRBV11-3,TGTGCCAGCAGCCGAGGCGGGGCAGAAAACACTGAAGCTTTCTTT,CASSRGGAENTEAFF
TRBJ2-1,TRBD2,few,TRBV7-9,TGTGCCAGCAGCTTTTTTTTGGGCGGGAGCTCCTACAATGAGCAGTTCTTC,CASSFFLGGSSYNEQFF
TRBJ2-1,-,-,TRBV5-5,TGTGCCCCAACTGTAGGGGGCAATGAGCAGTTCTTC,CAPTVGGNEQFF
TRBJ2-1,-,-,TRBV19,TGTGCCAGTAGTATTTATCCGGGGAGGTATTCCTATGAGCAGTTCTTC,CASSIYPGRYSYEQFF
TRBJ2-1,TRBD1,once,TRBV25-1,TGTGCCAGCAGTGAATATAGAGGGGGCCGGAATGAGCAGTTCTTC,CASSEYRGGRNEQFF
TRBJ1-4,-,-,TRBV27,TGTGCCAGCAGTCACGACGGGAAACTGTTTTTT,CASSHDGKLFF
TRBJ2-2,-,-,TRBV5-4,TGTGCCAGCAGCTTGGGAAGCGGAACTACCGGGGAGCTGTTTTTT,CASSLGSGTTGELFF
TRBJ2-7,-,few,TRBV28,TGTGCCAGCAGCAGATCCTACGAGCAGTACTTC,CASSRSYEQYF
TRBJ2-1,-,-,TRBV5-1,TGCGCCAGCAGCTTGCCCCACCCGGACTACAATGAGCAGTTCTTC,CASSLPHPDYNEQFF
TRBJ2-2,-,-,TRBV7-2,TGTGCCAGCAGCTTAGGAGATACCGGGGAGCTGTTTTTT,CASSLGDTGELFF
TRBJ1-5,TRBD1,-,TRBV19,TGTGCCAGTAGCGGGACAGCCCAGCCCCAGCATTTT,CASSGTAQPQHF
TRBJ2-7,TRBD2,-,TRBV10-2,TGCGCCAGCACCAGAGGAACTAGCGGGAGGACCCCCTACGAGCAGTACTTC,CASTRGTSGRTPYEQYF
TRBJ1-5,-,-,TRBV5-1,TGCGCCAGCAGCTTCGACGGAAATCAGCCCCAGCATTTT,CASSFDGNQPQHF
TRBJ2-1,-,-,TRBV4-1,TGCGCCAGCAGCCAAGATCATAGGGGTAATGAGCAGTTCTTC,CASSQDHRGNEQFF
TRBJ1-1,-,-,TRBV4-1,TGCGCCAGCAGCCACCGGGGGGCCGGGGTACCGAACACTGAAGCTTTCTTT,CASSHRGAGVPNTEAFF
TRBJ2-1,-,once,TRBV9,TGTGCCAGCAGCGTAGCGGGAGCTTACAATGAGCAGTTCTTC,CASSVAGAYNEQFF
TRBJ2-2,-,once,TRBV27,TGTGCCAGCAGGCAAATGGGGACTGGAGTCACCGGGGAGCTGTTTTTT,CASRQMGTGVTGELFF
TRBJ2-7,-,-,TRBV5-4,TGTGCCAGCAGCGCCGGTCGAGGCCGCGAGCAGTACTTC,CASSAGRGREQYF